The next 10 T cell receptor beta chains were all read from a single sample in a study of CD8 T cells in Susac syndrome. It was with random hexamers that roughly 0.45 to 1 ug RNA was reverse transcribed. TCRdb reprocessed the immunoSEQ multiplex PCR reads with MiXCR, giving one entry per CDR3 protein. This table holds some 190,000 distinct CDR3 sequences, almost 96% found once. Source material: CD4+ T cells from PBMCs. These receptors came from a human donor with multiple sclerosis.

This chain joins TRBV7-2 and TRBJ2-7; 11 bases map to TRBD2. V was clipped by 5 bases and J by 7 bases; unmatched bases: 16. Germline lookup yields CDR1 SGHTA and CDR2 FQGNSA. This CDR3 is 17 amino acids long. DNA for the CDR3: TGTGCCAGCAGCCTTAACCTCCGACTAGCGGGGACCAGGGAGCAGTACTTC. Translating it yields CASSLNLRLAGTREQYF.

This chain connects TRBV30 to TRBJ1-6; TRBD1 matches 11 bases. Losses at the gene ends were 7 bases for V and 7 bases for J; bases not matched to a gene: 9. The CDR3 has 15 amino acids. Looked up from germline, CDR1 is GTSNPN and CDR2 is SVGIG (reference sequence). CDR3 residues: CALKQGQGVNSPLHF. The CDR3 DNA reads TGTGCCTTGAAACAGGGACAGGGGGTGAATTCACCCCTCCACTTT. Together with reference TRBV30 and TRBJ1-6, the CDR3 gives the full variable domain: SQTIHQWPATLVQPVGSPLSLECTVEGTSNPNLYWYRQAAGRGLQLLFYSVGIGQISSEVPQNLSASRPQDRQFILSSKKLLLSDSGFYLCALKQGQGVNSPLHFGNGTRLTVT.

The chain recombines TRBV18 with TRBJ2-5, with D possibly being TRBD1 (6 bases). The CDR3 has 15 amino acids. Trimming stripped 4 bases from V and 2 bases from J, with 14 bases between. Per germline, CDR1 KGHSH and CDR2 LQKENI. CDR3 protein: CASSRDNLAQETQYF. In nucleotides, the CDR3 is TGTGCCAGCTCACGGGACAACCTGGCTCAAGAGACCCAGTACTTC.

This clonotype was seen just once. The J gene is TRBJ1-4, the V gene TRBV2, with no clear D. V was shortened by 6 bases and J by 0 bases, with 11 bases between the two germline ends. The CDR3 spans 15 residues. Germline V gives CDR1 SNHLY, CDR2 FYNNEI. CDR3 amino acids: CASSHEFSTNEKLFF. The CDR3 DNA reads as TGTGCCAGCAGCCACGAATTCTCAACTAATGAAAAACTGTTTTTT.

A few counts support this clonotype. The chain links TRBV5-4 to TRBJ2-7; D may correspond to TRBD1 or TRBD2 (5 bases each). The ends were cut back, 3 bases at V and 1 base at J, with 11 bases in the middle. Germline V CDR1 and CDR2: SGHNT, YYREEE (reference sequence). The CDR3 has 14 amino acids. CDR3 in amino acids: CASSYGTVSYEQYF. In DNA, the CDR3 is TGTGCCAGCAGCTACGGGACGGTATCCTACGAGCAGTACTTC.

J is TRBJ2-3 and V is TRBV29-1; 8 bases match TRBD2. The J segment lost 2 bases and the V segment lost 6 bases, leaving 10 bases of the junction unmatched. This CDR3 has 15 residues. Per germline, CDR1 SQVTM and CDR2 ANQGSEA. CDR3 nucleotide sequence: TGCAGCGTATCCGGGACGGGGGGGCCCACAGATACGCAGTATTTT. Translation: CSVSGTGGPTDTQYF.

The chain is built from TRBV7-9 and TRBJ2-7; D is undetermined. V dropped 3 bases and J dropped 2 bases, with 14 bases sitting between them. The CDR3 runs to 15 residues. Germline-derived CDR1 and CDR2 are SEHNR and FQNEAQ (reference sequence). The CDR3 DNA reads TGTGCCAGCAGCTTGGCACCCCTGAGGCCCTACGAGCAGTACTTC. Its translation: CASSLAPLRPYEQYF.

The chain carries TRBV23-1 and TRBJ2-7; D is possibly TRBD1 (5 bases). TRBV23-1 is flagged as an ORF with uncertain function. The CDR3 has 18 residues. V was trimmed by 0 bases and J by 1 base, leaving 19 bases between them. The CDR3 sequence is CASSQSSARTPESYEQYF. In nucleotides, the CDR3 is TGCGCCAGCAGTCAATCCTCGGCGAGGACACCGGAATCCTACGAGCAGTACTTC.

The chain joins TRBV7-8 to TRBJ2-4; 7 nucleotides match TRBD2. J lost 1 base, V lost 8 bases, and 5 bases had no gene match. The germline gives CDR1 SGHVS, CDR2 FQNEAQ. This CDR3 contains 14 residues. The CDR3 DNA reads TGTGCCAGCCAAGACGGGAGGGCCAAAAACATTCAGTACTTC. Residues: CASQDGRAKNIQYF.

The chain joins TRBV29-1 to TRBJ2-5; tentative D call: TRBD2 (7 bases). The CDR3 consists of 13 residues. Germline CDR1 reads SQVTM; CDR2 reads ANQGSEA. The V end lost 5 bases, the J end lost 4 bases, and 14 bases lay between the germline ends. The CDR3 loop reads CSVRGGAGETQYF. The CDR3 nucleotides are TGCAGCGTTCGTGGGGGGGCCGGAGAGACCCAGTACTTC. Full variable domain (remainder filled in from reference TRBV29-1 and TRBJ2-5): SAVISQKPSRDICQRGTSLTIQCQVDSQVTMMFWYRQQPGQSLTLIATANQGSEATYESGFVIDKFPISRPNLTFSTLTVSNMSPEDSSIYLCSVRGGAGETQYFGPGTRLLVL.